This T cell receptor beta chain was documented in a study of shared clonotypes between healthy human individuals. Some clones are missing from TCRdb's copy, which holds only in-frame ones; the method was immunoSEQ multiplex PCR. The sample contains more than 2 million clones, over 85% of which appear only once. The naive CD8 fraction comprised CD45RO-negative cells positively selected for CCR7 and excluded terminally differentiated effector memory CD45RA+ cells. All participating donors were Caucasian adults from Nashville, Tennessee. The CDR3 covers 14 residues. Germline V gives CDR1 GTSNPN, CDR2 SVGIG (reference sequence). Points on this clone: A much larger clone lies one base from this, so it may be a read error.

The sequence derives from a man aged 18-30 years in good health. Material for sequencing was naive CD8+ T cells sorted from blood. The rearrangement links TRBV30 to TRBJ2-5; 9 nucleotides line up with TRBD2. The J call is uncertain, as TRBJ2-7 better fits the DNA end. This CDR3 reads CAWGVRGLAGEQYF. The CDR3 coding sequence is TGTGCCTGGGGTGTTCGGGGACTAGCTGGCGAGCAGTACTTC.